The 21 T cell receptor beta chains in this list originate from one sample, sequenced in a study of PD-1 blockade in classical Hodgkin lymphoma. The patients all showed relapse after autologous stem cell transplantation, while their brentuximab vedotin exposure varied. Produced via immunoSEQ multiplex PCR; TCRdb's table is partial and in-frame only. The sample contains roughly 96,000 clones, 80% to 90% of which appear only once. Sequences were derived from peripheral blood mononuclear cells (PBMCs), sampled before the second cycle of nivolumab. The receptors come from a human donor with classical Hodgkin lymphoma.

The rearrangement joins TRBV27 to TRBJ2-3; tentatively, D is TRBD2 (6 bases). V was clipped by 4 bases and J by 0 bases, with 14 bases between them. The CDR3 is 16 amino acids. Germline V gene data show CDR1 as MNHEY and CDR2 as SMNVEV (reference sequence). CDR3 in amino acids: CASSSHGRASTDTQYF. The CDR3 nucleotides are TGTGCCAGCAGTTCCCACGGGAGAGCTAGCACAGATACGCAGTATTTT.

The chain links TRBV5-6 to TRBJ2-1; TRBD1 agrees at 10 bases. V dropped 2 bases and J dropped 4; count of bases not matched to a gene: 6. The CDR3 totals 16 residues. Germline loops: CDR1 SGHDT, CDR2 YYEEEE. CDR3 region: CASSFPGTGAYNEQFF. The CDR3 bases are TGTGCCAGCAGCTTCCCCGGGACAGGGGCTTACAATGAGCAGTTCTTC.

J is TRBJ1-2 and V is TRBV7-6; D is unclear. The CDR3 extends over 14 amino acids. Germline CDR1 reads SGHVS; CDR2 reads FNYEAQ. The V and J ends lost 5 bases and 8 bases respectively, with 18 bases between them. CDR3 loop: CASSRLSLGGGYTF. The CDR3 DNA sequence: TGTGCCAGCAGCCGATTATCCTTGGGAGGGGGCTACACCTTC.

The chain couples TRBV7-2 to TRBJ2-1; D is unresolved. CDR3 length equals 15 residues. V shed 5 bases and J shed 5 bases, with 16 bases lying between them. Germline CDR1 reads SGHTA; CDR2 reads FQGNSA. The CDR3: CASSPRAARDNEQFF. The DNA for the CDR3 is TGTGCCAGCAGCCCCCGGGCGGCCCGCGACAATGAGCAGTTCTTC.

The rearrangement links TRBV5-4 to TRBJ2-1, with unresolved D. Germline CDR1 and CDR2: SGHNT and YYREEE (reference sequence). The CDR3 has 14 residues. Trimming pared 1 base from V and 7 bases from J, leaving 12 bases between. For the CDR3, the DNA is TGTGCCAGCAGCTTGACCGTATCCGAAAATGAGCAGTTCTTC. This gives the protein CASSLTVSENEQFF.

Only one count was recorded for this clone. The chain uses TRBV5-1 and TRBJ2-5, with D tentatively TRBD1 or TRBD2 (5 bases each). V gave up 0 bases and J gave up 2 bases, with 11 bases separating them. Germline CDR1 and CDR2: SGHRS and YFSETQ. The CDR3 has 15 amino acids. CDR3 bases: TGCGCCAGCAGCTTGGCTGGGACGCGTCAAGAGACCCAGTACTTC. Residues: CASSLAGTRQETQYF.

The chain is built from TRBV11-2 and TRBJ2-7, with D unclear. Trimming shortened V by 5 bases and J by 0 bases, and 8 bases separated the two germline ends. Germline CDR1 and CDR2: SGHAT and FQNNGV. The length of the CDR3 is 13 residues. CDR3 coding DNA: TGTGCCAGCAGCGGCAGTCACTCCTACGAGCAGTACTTC. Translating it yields CASSGSHSYEQYF. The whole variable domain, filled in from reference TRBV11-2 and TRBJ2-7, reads EAGVAQSPRYKIIEKRQSVAFWCNPISGHATLYWYQQILGQGPKLLIQFQNNGVVDDSQLPKDRFSAERLKGVDSTLKIQPAKLEDSAVYLCASSGSHSYEQYFGPGTRLTVT.

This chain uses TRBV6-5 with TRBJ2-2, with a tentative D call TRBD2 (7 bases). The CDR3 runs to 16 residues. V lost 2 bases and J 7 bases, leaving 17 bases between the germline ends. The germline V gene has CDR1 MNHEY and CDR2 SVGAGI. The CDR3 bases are TGTGCCAGCAGTTACCTCGGGCGGGGGCTGAGCGGGGAGCTGTTTTTT. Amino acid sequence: CASSYLGRGLSGELFF.

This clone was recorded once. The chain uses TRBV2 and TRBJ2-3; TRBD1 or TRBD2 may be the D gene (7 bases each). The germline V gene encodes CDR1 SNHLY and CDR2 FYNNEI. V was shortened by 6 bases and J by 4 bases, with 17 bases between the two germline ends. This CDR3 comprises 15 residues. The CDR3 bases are TGTGCCAGCAGGCAACAGGGAGGGGGCGCAGATACGCAGTATTTT. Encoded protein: CASRQQGGGADTQYF.

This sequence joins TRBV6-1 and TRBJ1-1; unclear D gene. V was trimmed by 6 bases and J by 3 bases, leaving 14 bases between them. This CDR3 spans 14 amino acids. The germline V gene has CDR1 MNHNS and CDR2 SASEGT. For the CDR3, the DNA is TGTGCCAGCAGAACCGGGCTACCGGACACTGAAGCTTTCTTT. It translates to CASRTGLPDTEAFF.

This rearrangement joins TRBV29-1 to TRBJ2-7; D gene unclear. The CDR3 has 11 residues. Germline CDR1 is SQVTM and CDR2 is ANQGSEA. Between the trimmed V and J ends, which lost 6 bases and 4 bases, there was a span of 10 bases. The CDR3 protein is CSVRGWYEQYF. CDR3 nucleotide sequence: TGCAGCGTCCGTGGGTGGTACGAGCAGTACTTC.

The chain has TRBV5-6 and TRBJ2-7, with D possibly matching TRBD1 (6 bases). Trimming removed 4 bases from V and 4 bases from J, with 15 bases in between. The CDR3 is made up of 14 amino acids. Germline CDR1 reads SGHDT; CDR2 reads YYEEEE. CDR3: CASSDQGKGYEQYF. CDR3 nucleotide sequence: TGTGCCAGCAGCGACCAGGGGAAAGGATACGAGCAGTACTTC.

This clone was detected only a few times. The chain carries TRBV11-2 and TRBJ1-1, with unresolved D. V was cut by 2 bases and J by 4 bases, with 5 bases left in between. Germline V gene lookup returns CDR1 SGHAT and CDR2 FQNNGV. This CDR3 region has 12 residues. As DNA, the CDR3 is TGTGCCAGCAGCTTATCGGCCACTGAAGCTTTCTTT. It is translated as CASSLSATEAFF.

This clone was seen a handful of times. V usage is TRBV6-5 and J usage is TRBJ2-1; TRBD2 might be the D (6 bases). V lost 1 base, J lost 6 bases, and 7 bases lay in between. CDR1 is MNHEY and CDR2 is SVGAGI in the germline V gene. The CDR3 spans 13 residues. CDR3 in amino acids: CASSYLGGNEQFF. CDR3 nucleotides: TGTGCCAGCAGTTACTTGGGAGGCAATGAGCAGTTCTTC.

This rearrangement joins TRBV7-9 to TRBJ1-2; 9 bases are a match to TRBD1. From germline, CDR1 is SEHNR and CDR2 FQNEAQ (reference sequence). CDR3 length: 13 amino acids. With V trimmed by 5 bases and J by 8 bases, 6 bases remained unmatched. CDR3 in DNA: TGTGCCAGCAGCCCCGGGACAGGGTACGGCTACACCTTC. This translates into CASSPGTGYGYTF.

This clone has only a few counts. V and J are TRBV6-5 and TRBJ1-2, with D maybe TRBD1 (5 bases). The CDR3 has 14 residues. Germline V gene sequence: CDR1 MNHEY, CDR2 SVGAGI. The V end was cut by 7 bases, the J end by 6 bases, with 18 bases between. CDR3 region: CASTRDPGGHGYTF. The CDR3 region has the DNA TGTGCCAGCACTCGGGACCCGGGAGGCCATGGCTACACCTTC.

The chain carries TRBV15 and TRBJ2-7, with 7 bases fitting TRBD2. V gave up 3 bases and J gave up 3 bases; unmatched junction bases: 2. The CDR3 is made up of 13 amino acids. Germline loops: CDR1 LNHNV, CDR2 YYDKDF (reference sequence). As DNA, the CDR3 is TGTGCCACCAGCAGTGGACTAGGCTACGAGCAGTACTTC. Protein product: CATSSGLGYEQYF.

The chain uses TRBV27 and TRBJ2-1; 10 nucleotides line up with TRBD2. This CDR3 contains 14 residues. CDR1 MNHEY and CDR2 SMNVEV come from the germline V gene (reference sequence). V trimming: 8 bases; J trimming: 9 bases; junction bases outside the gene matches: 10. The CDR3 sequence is CASWASGRVGEQFF. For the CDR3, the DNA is TGTGCCAGCTGGGCTAGCGGGAGAGTTGGTGAGCAGTTCTTC.

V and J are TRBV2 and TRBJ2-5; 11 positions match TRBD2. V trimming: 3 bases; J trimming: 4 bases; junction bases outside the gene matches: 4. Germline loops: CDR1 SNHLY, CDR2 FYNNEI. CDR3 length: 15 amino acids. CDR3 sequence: CASSDPGLAGETQYF. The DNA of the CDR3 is TGTGCCAGCAGTGACCCCGGACTAGCGGGAGAGACCCAGTACTTC.

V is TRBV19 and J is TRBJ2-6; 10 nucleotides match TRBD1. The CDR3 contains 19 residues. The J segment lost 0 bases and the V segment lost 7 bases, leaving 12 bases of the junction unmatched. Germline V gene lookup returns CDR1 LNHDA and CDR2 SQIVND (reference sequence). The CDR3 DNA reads TGTGCCAGTACCGTATGGGGGGACAGGGGAAGCTCTGGGGCCAACGTCCTGACTTTC. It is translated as CASTVWGDRGSSGANVLTF. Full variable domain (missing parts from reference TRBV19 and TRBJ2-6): DGGITQSPKYLFRKEGQNVTLSCEQNLNHDAMYWYRQDPGQGLRLIYYSQIVNDFQKGDIAEGYSVSREKKESFPLTVTSAQKNPTAFYLCASTVWGDRGSSGANVLTFGAGSRLTVL.

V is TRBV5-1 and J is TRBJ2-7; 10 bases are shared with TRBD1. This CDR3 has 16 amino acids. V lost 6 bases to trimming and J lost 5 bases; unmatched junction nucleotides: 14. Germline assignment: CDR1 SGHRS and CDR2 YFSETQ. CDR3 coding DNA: TGCGCCAGCAACGGGATCGGGGACAGGGGTAGCGACGAGCAGTACTTC. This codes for CASNGIGDRGSDEQYF.